The T cell receptor (beta chain) described here comes from a study of Tregs in tolerant kidney transplant recipients. The study, taken as a whole, reports: No direct test of biological reproducibility was done here. The most relevant donor-specific Treg TCRbeta repertoire apparently came from expansion with activated donor B cells.

Clones were sequenced by immunoSEQ multiplex PCR, and TCRdb holds only the in-frame ones, with some missing. The top ten clones hold more than 1.5% of a sample with tens of thousands of clones, more than 85% of them seen once. This CDR3 region has 17 residues. Per germline, CDR1 SGHNT and CDR2 YENEEA. V was pared by 4 bases and J by 2 bases, with 20 bases between. Recipients received nonmyeloablative bone marrow transplants from related graft donors, with transient mixed chimerism. Unstimulated regulatory T cells (CD4+CD25+CD127-), CD4+CD25- non-regulatory cells, CD4 and CD8 cells were FACS-sorted from thawed PBMCs. Worth noting for this clone: Its antigen is unknown.

The source material was CD4+ T cells from blood (PBMCs), sampled 24 months after the transplant. This clonotype was sampled from a human patient who received a combined kidney and bone marrow transplant. T cells may partly derive from the graft donor. The J gene is TRBJ1-2, the V gene TRBV11-3, with a tentative D call TRBD1 (6 bases). The CDR3 is CASSSGAGDLLNYGYTF. CDR3 DNA: TGTGCCAGCAGCTCAGGGGCAGGGGACCTACTCAACTATGGCTACACCTTC.